The entry below gives a single T cell receptor (beta chain) sequence along with its context. The sample comes from a study of blood T cell repertoires in COVID-19. Germline CDR1 and CDR2: SGHTA and FQGTGA. CDR3 size: 14 residues. V lost 3 bases to trimming and J lost 4 bases; unmatched junction nucleotides: 5. The assay was immunoSEQ multiplex PCR, and TCRdb's table has in-frame clones only and misses some. The table has a few hundred thousand clones, over 80% seen once. This receptor was obtained from a woman in her seventies with COVID-19, enrolled during active disease. Sequenced: peripheral blood. The chain links TRBV7-3 to TRBJ2-7; 8 nucleotides line up with TRBD2. The CDR3 nucleotides are TGTGCCAGCAGCTTCAGCGGGGGAGGATACGAGCAGTACTTC. It specifies CASSFSGGGYEQYF. The full variable domain, with the rest looked up from reference TRBV7-3 and TRBJ2-7, is GAGVSQTPSNKVTEKGKYVELRCDPISGHTALYWYRQSLGQGPEFLIYFQGTGAADDSGLPNDRFFAVRPEGSVSTLKIQRTERGDSAVYLCASSFSGGGYEQYFGPGTRLTVT.